This TCR beta chain was recorded in a study of post-analysis software for immune sequencing data. Unique molecular identifiers had been added to the TCR beta cDNA libraries. Each CDR3 protein is one row after TCRdb ran MiXCR on the PCR reads. Altogether about half a million distinct CDR3 sequences are present, roughly 34% being singletons, with the ten largest covering 4.5% to 7.5%. As concerns this clonotype: Its antigen is unknown.

With V trimmed by 2 bases and J by 13 bases, 9 bases remained unmatched. This CDR3 is built from 14 residues. Germline values: CDR1 MNHNY, CDR2 SVGAGI (reference sequence). Study results and limitations: In patients, TRBV5-6, TRBV5-1 and TRBV20-1 belonged to 4 or 5 TRBV segments found more frequently than in controls.

The source of this sequence is a girl under 18 with multiple sclerosis. Specimen: blood. This chain joins TRBV6-6 and TRBJ2-4, with 9 bases lining up with TRBD2. The CDR3 sequence: CASSYDTGLAAQYF. CDR3 DNA sequence: TGTGCCAGCAGTTACGATACGGGACTAGCAGCCCAGTACTTC.